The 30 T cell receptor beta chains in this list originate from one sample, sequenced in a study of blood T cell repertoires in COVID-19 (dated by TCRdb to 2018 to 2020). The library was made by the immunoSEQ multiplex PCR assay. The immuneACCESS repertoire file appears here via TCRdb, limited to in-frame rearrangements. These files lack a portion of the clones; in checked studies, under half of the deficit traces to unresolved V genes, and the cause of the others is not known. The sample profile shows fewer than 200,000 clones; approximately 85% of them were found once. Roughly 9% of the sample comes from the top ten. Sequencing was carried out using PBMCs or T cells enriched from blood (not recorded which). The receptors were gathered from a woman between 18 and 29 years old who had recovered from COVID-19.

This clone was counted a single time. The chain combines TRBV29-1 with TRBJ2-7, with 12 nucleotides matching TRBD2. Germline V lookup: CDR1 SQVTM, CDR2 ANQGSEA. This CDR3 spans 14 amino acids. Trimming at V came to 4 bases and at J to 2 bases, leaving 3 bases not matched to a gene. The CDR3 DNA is TGCAGCGTTGTCGCTAGCGGGAGGGCCTACGAGCAGTACTTC. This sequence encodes CSVVASGRAYEQYF.

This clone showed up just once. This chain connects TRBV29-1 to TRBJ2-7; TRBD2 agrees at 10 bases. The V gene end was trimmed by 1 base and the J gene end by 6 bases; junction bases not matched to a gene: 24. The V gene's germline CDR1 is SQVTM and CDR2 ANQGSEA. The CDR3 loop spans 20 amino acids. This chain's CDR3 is CSVEVIHGWGSGGITREQYF. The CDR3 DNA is TGCAGCGTTGAAGTAATTCACGGGTGGGGTAGCGGGGGGATTACGCGCGAGCAGTACTTC.

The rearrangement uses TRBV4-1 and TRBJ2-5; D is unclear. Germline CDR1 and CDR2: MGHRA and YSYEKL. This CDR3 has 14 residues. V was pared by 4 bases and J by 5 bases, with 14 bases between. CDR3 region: CASSLASRWETQYF. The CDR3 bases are TGCGCCAGCAGCCTGGCCAGTCGTTGGGAGACCCAGTACTTC.

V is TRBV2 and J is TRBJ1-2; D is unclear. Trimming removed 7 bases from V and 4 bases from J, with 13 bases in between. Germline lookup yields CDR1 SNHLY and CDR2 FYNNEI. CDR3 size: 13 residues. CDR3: CASNLEKIYGYTF. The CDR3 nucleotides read TGTGCCAGCAACCTGGAGAAGATCTATGGCTACACCTTC.

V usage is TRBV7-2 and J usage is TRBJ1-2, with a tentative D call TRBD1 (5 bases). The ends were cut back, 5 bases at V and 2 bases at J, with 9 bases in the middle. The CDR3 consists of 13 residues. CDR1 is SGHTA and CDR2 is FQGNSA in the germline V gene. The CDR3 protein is CASSIDRNYGYTF. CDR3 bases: TGTGCCAGCAGCATCGACAGAAACTATGGCTACACCTTC.

The CDR3 DNA reads TGTGCCAGTGTAGAATCAGGGGTTATGCCAGATACGCAGTATTTT. Translation: CASVESGVMPDTQYF. V usage is TRBV2 and J usage is TRBJ2-3; D may be TRBD1 (6 bases). CDR1 is SNHLY, CDR2 FYNNEI, per germline. CDR3 length: 15 residues. The ends were cut back, 9 bases at V and 4 bases at J, with 20 bases in the middle.

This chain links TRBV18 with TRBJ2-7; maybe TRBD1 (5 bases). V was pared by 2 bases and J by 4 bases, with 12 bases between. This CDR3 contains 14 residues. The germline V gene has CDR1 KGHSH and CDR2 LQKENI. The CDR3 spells CASSPDDSLYEQYF. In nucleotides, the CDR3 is TGTGCCAGCTCACCAGATGACAGCCTTTACGAGCAGTACTTC.

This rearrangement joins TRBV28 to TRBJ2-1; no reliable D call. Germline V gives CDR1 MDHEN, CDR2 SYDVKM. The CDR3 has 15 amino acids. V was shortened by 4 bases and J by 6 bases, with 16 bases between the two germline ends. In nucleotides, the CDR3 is TGTGCCAGCAGTTCCACCAGTTTTTGGCTCAATGAGCAGTTCTTC. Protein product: CASSSTSFWLNEQFF.

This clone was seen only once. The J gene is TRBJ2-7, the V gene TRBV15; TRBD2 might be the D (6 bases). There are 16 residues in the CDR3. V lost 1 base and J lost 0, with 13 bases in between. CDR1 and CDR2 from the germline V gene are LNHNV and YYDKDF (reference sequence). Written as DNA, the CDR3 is TGTGCCACCAGCAGAGGGGGGGACCGGAGCTCCTACGAGCAGTACTTC. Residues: CATSRGGDRSSYEQYF.

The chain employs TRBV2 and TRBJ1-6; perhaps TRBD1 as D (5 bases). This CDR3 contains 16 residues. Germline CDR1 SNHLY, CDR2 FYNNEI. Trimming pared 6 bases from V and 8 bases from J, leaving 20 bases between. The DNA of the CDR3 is TGTGCCAGCAGAGCCCTCGGGGGGGGAGGGTATTCACCCCTCCACTTT. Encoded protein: CASRALGGGGYSPLHF.

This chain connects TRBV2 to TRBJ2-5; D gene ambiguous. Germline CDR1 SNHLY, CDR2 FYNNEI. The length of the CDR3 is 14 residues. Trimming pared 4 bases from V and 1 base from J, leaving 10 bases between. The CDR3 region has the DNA TGTGCCAGCAGTGGGTCGGTAGCCCAAGAGACCCAGTACTTC. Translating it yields CASSGSVAQETQYF.

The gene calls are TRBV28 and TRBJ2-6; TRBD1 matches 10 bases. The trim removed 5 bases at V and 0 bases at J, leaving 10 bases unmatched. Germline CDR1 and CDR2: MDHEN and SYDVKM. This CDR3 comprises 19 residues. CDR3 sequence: CASSLGPGTGVSGANVLTF. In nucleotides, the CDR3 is TGTGCCAGCAGTCTGGGTCCCGGGACAGGGGTCTCTGGGGCCAACGTCCTGACTTTC.

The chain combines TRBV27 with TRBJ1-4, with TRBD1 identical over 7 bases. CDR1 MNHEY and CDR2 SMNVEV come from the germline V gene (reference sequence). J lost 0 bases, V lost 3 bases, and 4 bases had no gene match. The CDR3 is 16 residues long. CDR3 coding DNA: TGTGCCAGCAGTTTTAGGACAGGATCAACTAATGAAAAACTGTTTTTT. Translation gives CASSFRTGSTNEKLFF.

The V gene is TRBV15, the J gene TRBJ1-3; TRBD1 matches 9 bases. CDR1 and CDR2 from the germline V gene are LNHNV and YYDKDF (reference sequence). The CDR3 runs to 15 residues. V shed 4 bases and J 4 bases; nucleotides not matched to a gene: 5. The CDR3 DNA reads TGTGCCACCAGCATTGGACAGGGGATCGGAAACACCATATATTTT. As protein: CATSIGQGIGNTIYF.

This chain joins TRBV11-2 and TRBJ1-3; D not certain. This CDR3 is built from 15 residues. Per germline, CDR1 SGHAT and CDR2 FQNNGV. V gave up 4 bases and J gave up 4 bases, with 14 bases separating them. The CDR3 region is CASSSLDRAGNTIYF. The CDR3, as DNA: TGTGCCAGCAGCTCCTTAGATAGAGCCGGAAACACCATATATTTT.

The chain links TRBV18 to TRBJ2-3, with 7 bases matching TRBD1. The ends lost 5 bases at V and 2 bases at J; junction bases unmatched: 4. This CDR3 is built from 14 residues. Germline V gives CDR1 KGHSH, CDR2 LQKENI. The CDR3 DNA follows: TGTGCCAGCTCAACGGGACAGCCCACAGATACGCAGTATTTT. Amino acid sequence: CASSTGQPTDTQYF.

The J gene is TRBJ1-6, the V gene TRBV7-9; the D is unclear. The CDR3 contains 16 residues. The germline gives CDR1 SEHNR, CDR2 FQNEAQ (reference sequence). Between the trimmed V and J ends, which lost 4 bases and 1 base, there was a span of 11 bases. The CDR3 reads CASSYTPGSYNSPLHF. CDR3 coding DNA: TGTGCCAGCAGCTATACCCCGGGGTCCTATAATTCACCCCTCCACTTT.

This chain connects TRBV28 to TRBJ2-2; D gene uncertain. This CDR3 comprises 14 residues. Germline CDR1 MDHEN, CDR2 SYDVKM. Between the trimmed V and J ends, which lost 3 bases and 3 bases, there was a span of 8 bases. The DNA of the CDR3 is TGTGCCAGCAGTTTTGGCACCCACACCGGGGAGCTGTTTTTT. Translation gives CASSFGTHTGELFF.

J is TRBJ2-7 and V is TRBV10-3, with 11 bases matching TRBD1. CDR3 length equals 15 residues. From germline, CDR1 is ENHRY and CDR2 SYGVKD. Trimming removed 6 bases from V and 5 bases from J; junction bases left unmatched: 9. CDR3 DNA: TGTGCCATCAGACCCAAAGGGACAGGGGGGCACGAGCAGTACTTC. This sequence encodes CAIRPKGTGGHEQYF.

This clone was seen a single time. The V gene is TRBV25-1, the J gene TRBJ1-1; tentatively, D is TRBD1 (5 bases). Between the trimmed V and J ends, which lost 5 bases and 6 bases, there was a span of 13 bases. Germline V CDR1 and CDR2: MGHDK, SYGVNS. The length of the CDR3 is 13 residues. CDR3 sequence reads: CASSIPGLPEAFF. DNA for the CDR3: TGTGCCAGCAGTATCCCAGGGTTGCCTGAAGCTTTCTTT. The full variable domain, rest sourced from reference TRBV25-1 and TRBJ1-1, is EADIYQTPRYLVIGTGKKITLECSQTMGHDKMYWYQQDPGMELHLIHYSYGVNSTEKGDLSSESTVSRIRTEHFPLTLESARPSHTSQYLCASSIPGLPEAFFGQGTRLTVV.

The CDR3 protein is CASSGDRGQPGELFF. CDR3 coding DNA: TGTGCCAGCAGTGGGGACAGGGGGCAACCCGGGGAGCTGTTTTTT. V is TRBV25-1 and J is TRBJ2-2, with 12 bases that match TRBD1. The length of the CDR3 is 15 residues. The V gene's germline CDR1 is MGHDK and CDR2 SYGVNS. V was pared by 4 bases and J by 6 bases, with 3 bases of the junction left unmatched. Supplemented by reference TRBV25-1 and TRBJ2-2, the full variable domain reads EADIYQTPRYLVIGTGKKITLECSQTMGHDKMYWYQQDPGMELHLIHYSYGVNSTEKGDLSSESTVSRIRTEHFPLTLESARPSHTSQYLCASSGDRGQPGELFFGEGSRLTVL.

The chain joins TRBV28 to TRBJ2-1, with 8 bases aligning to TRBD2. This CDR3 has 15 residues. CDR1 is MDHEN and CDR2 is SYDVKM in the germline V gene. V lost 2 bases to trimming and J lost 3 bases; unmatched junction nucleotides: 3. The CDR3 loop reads CASSLPGGNYNEQFF. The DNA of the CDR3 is TGTGCCAGCAGTTTACCGGGAGGGAACTACAATGAGCAGTTCTTC.

The CDR3 nucleotides are TGTGCCAGTAGGACAGGGCGGTTTTCTTCTGGCTACACCTTC. This codes for CASRTGRFSSGYTF. The V call is TRBV19, the J call TRBJ1-2, with 7 bases aligning to TRBD1. The CDR3 totals 14 residues. Germline CDR1 reads LNHDA; CDR2 reads SQIVND (reference sequence). The junction had 11 bases not matched to a gene; V was cut back by 6 bases and J by 7 bases.

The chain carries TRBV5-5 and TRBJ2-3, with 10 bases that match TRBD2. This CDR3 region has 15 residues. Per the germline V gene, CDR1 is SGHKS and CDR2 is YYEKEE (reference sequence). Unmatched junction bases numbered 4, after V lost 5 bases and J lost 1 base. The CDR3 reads CASRETSGRTDTQYF. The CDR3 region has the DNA TGTGCCAGCAGGGAGACTAGCGGGCGCACAGATACGCAGTATTTT.

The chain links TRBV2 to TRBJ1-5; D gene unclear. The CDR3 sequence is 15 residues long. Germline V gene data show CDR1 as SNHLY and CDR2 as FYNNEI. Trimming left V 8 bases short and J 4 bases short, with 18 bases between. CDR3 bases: TGTGCCAGCGTAGAACGGGGTATTAAAAATCAGCCCCAGCATTTT. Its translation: CASVERGIKNQPQHF.

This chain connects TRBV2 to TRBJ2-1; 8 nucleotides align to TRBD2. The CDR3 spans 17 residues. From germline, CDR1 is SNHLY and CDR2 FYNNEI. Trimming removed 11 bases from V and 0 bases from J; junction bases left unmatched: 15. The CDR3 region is CAWGQREKGSSYNEQFF. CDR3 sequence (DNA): TGTGCCTGGGGCCAGCGGGAGAAGGGGAGCTCCTACAATGAGCAGTTCTTC.

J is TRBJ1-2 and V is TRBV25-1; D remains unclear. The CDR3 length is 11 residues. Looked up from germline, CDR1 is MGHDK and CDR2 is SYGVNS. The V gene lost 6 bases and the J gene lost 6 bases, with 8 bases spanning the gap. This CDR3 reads CASSRSDGYTF. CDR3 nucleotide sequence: TGTGCCAGCAGCAGATCTGATGGCTACACCTTC.

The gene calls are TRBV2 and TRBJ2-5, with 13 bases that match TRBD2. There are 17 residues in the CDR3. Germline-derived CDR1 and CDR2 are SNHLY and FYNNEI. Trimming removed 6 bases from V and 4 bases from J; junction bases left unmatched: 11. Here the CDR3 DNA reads TGTGCCAGCAGCTCGATGACTAGCGGGGGGCTGGGAGAGACCCAGTACTTC. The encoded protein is CASSSMTSGGLGETQYF.

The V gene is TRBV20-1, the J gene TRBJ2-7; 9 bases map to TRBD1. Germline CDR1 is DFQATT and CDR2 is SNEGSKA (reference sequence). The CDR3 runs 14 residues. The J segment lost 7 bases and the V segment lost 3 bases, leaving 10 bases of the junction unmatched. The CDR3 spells CSASPGTGRREQYF. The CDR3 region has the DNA TGCAGTGCTAGTCCCGGGACAGGGCGGAGGGAGCAGTACTTC.

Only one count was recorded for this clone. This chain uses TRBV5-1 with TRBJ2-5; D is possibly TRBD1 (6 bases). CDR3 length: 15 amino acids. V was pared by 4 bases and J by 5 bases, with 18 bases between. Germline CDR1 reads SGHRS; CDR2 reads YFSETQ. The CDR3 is CASSQTGRSSETQYF. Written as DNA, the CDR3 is TGCGCCAGCAGCCAGACAGGTCGTAGTTCGGAGACCCAGTACTTC.